The 10 T cell receptor beta chains below come from one sample, sequenced in a study of OX40 agonist ivuxolimab in advanced cancers. Using immunoSEQ multiplex PCR, the repertoire was profiled, and TCRdb retains in-frame clones only, with some absent. The sample has under 80,000 clones, approximately 85% seen once; the top ten hold approximately 2%. The starting material was CD4+ or CD8+ T cells sorted from blood, obtained in a trial of the OX40 agonist ivuxolimab. The receptors here all came from an adult with an advanced solid tumor such as melanoma, head and neck, liver or kidney cancer.

In DNA form, the CDR3 reads TGTGCCATCAGATCGACGGACATCTATGGCTACACCTTC. Translated, it gives CAIRSTDIYGYTF. This chain uses TRBV10-3 with TRBJ1-2; D perhaps matches TRBD1 (5 bases). This CDR3 has 13 amino acids. Trimming pared 6 bases from V and 4 bases from J, leaving 12 bases between. Germline V gene lookup returns CDR1 ENHRY and CDR2 SYGVKD.

The rearrangement links TRBV28 to TRBJ1-1; possibly TRBD1 for D (5 bases). The V gene lost 4 bases and the J gene lost 7 bases, with 10 bases spanning the gap. The CDR3 loop spans 12 amino acids. CDR1 and CDR2 from the germline V gene are MDHEN and SYDVKM. CDR3 bases: TGTGCCAGCAGTTGGACAAGGAGTGAAGCTTTCTTT. The encoded protein is CASSWTRSEAFF.

This chain links TRBV14 with TRBJ2-3, with TRBD2 as a possible D gene (5 bases). Germline CDR1 and CDR2: SGHDN and FVKESK. Trimming removed 4 bases at V and 5 bases at J, with 7 bases between. The CDR3 spans 12 residues. DNA for the CDR3: TGTGCCAGCAGCCTACTAGGAGATACGCAGTATTTT. Translated, it gives CASSLLGDTQYF.

In its sample, this clone was seen a few times. This chain uses TRBV12-5 with TRBJ2-3, with D tentatively TRBD1 (6 bases). The CDR3 has 13 residues. From germline, CDR1 is LGHNT and CDR2 FRNRAP. V shed 4 bases and J shed 5 bases, with 10 bases lying between them. The CDR3 sequence is CASGYGGGDTQYF. The CDR3 DNA sequence: TGTGCTAGTGGTTATGGGGGCGGAGATACGCAGTATTTT.

The chain joins TRBV18 to TRBJ2-2; D is possibly TRBD1 (6 bases). Looked up from germline, CDR1 is KGHSH and CDR2 is LQKENI. The CDR3 is 17 residues long. Trimming pared 3 bases from V and 5 bases from J, leaving 19 bases between. The CDR3 DNA reads TGTGCCAGCTCACCGATCGGACAGACCCTCGGGACCGGGGAGCTGTTTTTT. It yields the protein CASSPIGQTLGTGELFF.

This chain joins TRBV18 and TRBJ1-1; no definite D call. The CDR3 is 14 residues long. CDR1 is KGHSH and CDR2 is LQKENI in the germline V gene. The V end lost 4 bases, the J end lost 1 base, and 10 bases lay between the germline ends. The CDR3 DNA is TGTGCCAGCTCACGACGGACGGGGAACACTGAAGCTTTCTTT. Protein product: CASSRRTGNTEAFF.

The V call is TRBV19, the J call TRBJ1-6; D gene ambiguous. V lost 4 bases and J 5 bases, leaving 9 bases between the germline ends. In germline, CDR1 is LNHDA, CDR2 SQIVND (reference sequence). This CDR3 is built from 14 residues. This CDR3 is CASSRGLNNSPLHF. Here the CDR3 DNA reads TGTGCCAGTAGTAGAGGGCTGAATAATTCACCCCTCCACTTT.

The count of this clone is one. The chain couples TRBV19 to TRBJ2-1; 10 nucleotides match TRBD1. V lost 6 bases and J lost 4; bases outside the gene matches: 6. CDR3 length equals 15 residues. Germline values: CDR1 LNHDA, CDR2 SQIVND (reference sequence). CDR3 nucleotides: TGTGCCAGTAGGAGGACAGGGGGTCGGTACAATGAGCAGTTCTTC. This sequence encodes CASRRTGGRYNEQFF.

The chain couples TRBV6-4 to TRBJ2-1; 11 nucleotides agree with TRBD2. CDR1 MRHNA and CDR2 SNTAGT come from the germline V gene. The CDR3 extends over 16 amino acids. V dropped 0 bases and J dropped 7; count of bases not matched to a gene: 5. The CDR3 DNA follows: TGTGCCAGCAGTGACTCTTTACTAGCGGGAGTTAATGAGCAGTTCTTC. Its translation is CASSDSLLAGVNEQFF.

The chain uses TRBV10-3 and TRBJ1-1, with D possibly being TRBD1 (5 bases). CDR1 ENHRY and CDR2 SYGVKD come from the germline V gene. This CDR3 is 15 amino acids long. Trimming pared 6 bases from V and 1 base from J, leaving 15 bases between. CDR3 sequence reads: CAIRIHPTGNTEAFF. As DNA, the CDR3 is TGTGCCATCAGGATACACCCTACAGGGAACACTGAAGCTTTCTTT.